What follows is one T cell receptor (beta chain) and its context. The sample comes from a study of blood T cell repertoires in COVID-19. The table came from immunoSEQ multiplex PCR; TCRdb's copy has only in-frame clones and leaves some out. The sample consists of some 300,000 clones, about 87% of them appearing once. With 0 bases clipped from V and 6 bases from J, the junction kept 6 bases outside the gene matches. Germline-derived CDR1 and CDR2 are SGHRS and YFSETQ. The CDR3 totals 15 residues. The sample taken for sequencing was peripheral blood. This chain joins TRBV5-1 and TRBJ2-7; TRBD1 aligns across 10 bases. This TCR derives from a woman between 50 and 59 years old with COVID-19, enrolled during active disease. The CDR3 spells CASSLDGTGALEQYF. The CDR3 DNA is TGCGCCAGCAGCTTGGATGGGACAGGGGCTCTCGAGCAGTACTTC.